Below, 23 T cell receptor beta chains from the same sample are listed, as sequenced in a study of T cells in localized non-small cell lung cancer. Assay: immunoSEQ multiplex PCR; the TCRdb copy retains only in-frame clones and omits some. The profile shows 11,000 or so clones, under 90% of them singletons. Sample: peripheral blood, taken before any cancer treatment. These receptors came from a male donor aged 60 or older with stage I lung adenocarcinoma.

The table lists this clone with a few counts. CDR3 protein: CASSSGPKETQYF. CDR3 nucleotide sequence: TGTGCCAGCAGCTCCGGACCTAAAGAGACCCAGTACTTC. This rearrangement joins TRBV11-3 to TRBJ2-5; D unclear. The CDR3 contains 13 residues. V gave up 4 bases and J gave up 3 bases, with 9 bases separating them. Germline values: CDR1 SGHNT, CDR2 YENEEA.

V and J are TRBV19 and TRBJ1-1; D is perhaps TRBD1 (6 bases). Germline values: CDR1 LNHDA, CDR2 SQIVND (reference sequence). Trimming left V 6 bases short and J 4 bases short, with 15 bases between. The CDR3 has 14 residues. The CDR3 DNA follows: TGTGCCAGTAGCCCACAGGGAAGGGTCACTGAAGCTTTCTTT. Encoded protein: CASSPQGRVTEAFF.

The V call is TRBV5-1, the J call TRBJ2-1; 15 bases are shared with TRBD2. Germline V gives CDR1 SGHRS, CDR2 YFSETQ. Losses at the gene ends were 5 bases for V and 7 bases for J; bases not matched to a gene: 7. The CDR3 spans 16 residues. CDR3 DNA: TGCGCCAGCAGTCCTGGACTAGCGGGGGGGAGGAATGAGCAGTTCTTC. This gives the protein CASSPGLAGGRNEQFF.

The gene calls are TRBV18 and TRBJ2-6, with D tentatively TRBD1 (6 bases). The CDR3 totals 18 residues. Trimming cost V 0 bases and J 0 bases, with 12 bases left between them. The V gene's germline CDR1 is KGHSH and CDR2 LQKENI. In DNA, the CDR3 is TGTGCCAGCTCACCACCGGGACACCGGTTCTCTGGGGCCAACGTCCTGACTTTC. This codes for CASSPPGHRFSGANVLTF.

The rearrangement links TRBV5-4 to TRBJ1-1; tentatively, D is TRBD1 (5 bases). V shed 4 bases and J shed 4 bases, with 14 bases lying between them. Germline assignment: CDR1 SGHNT and CDR2 YYREEE (reference sequence). The CDR3 is 14 residues long. The CDR3 region is CASSVPGPITEAFF. The CDR3 DNA sequence: TGTGCCAGCAGCGTACCGGGACCAATCACTGAAGCTTTCTTT. The whole variable domain, filled in from reference TRBV5-4 and TRBJ1-1, reads ETGVTQSPTHLIKTRGQQVTLRCSSQSGHNTVSWYQQALGQGPQFIFQYYREEENGRGNFPPRFSGLQFPNYSSELNVNALELDDSALYLCASSVPGPITEAFFGQGTRLTVV.

CDR3 sequence reads: CASSPFPGQPPINEKLFF. The CDR3 DNA is TGTGCCAGCAGCCCTTTTCCGGGACAGCCGCCTATTAATGAAAAACTGTTTTTT. This rearrangement joins TRBV14 to TRBJ1-4; TRBD1 matches 7 bases. Losses at the gene ends were 4 bases for V and 4 bases for J; bases not matched to a gene: 15. CDR3 length equals 18 residues. The V gene's germline CDR1 is SGHDN and CDR2 FVKESK.

The chain joins TRBV7-9 to TRBJ1-6; the D gene is possibly TRBD1 (5 bases). CDR3 length equals 12 residues. V lost 4 bases, J lost 10 bases, and 8 bases lay in between. CDR1 SEHNR and CDR2 FQNEAQ come from the germline V gene (reference sequence). CDR3 coding DNA: TGTGCCAGCAGCTGGGGGGAATCACCCCTCCACTTT. It codes for CASSWGESPLHF.

The V gene is TRBV7-2, the J gene TRBJ1-1, with D maybe TRBD1 (5 bases). Trimming stripped 4 bases from V and 0 bases from J, with 12 bases between. Germline lookup yields CDR1 SGHTA and CDR2 FQGNSA. This CDR3 is built from 15 residues. The CDR3 sequence is CASSSTAGVNTEAFF. CDR3 nucleotide sequence: TGTGCCAGCAGCTCGACGGCGGGGGTGAACACTGAAGCTTTCTTT.

The chain carries TRBV6-5 and TRBJ1-6, with D unresolved. The CDR3 length is 14 residues. Germline V lookup: CDR1 MNHEY, CDR2 SVGAGI. V was pared by 6 bases and J by 9 bases, with 15 bases between. This CDR3 reads CASREPSGGSPLHF. Written as DNA, the CDR3 is TGTGCCAGCAGGGAACCCAGCGGTGGTTCACCCCTCCACTTT.

The rearrangement links TRBV7-9 to TRBJ1-2, with a tentative D call TRBD1 (5 bases). The length of the CDR3 is 14 residues. V shed 3 bases and J shed 2 bases, with 10 bases lying between them. From germline, CDR1 is SEHNR and CDR2 FQNEAQ (reference sequence). CDR3 coding DNA: TGTGCCAGCAGCTTCTCCGGGGCAAACTATGGCTACACCTTC. Its protein is CASSFSGANYGYTF. The full variable domain, with the rest looked up from reference TRBV7-9 and TRBJ1-2, is DTGVSQNPRHKITKRGQNVTFRCDPISEHNRLYWYRQTLGQGPEFLTYFQNEAQLEKSRLLSDRFSAERPKGSFSTLEIQRTEQGDSAMYLCASSFSGANYGYTFGSGTRLTVV.

The chain couples TRBV7-3 to TRBJ2-3; TRBD2 is a possible D gene (6 bases). V lost 1 base, J lost 10 bases, and 9 bases lay in between. The CDR3 is 12 residues long. The V gene's germline CDR1 is SGHTA and CDR2 FQGTGA. CDR3 region: CASSLNSGAQYF. Here the CDR3 DNA reads TGTGCCAGCAGCTTAAACTCGGGGGCGCAGTATTTT.

This clone was recorded a few times. V gene TRBV6-6 combines with J gene TRBJ1-6, with D perhaps TRBD1 (5 bases). Germline V CDR1 and CDR2: MNHNY, SVGAGI (reference sequence). There are 15 residues in the CDR3. V lost 2 bases and J 5 bases, leaving 10 bases between the germline ends. CDR3 protein: CASSYGGGNNSPLHF. DNA for the CDR3: TGTGCCAGCAGTTACGGGGGAGGGAATAATTCACCCCTCCACTTT.

The CDR3 region is CASSLFGGEEQFF. Written as DNA, the CDR3 is TGTGCCAGCAGCTTATTCGGCGGGGAGGAGCAGTTCTTC. V usage is TRBV7-2 and J usage is TRBJ2-1; D perhaps matches TRBD2 (6 bases). V dropped 2 bases and J dropped 10 bases, with 12 bases sitting between them. CDR1 is SGHTA and CDR2 is FQGNSA in the germline V gene. This CDR3 contains 13 residues.

The rearrangement links TRBV7-9 to TRBJ1-2; D gene ambiguous. CDR1 and CDR2 from the germline V gene are SEHNR and FQNEAQ (reference sequence). This CDR3 has 14 amino acids. V lost 1 base to trimming and J lost 7 bases, with 13 bases between them. The CDR3 sequence is CASSLDAAQGGYTF. For the CDR3, the DNA is TGTGCCAGCAGCTTAGATGCAGCCCAAGGTGGCTACACCTTC.

This clone appeared once. The chain uses TRBV28 and TRBJ2-3; TRBD1 matches 10 bases. Germline trimming cut 6 bases from V and 3 bases from J; bases unmatched to any gene: 3. Germline CDR1 MDHEN, CDR2 SYDVKM. The CDR3 consists of 14 residues. The CDR3 here is CASSRTGGTDTQYF. The CDR3 bases are TGTGCCAGCAGCCGGACAGGGGGGACAGATACGCAGTATTTT. Complete variable domain (other parts from reference TRBV28 and TRBJ2-3): DVKVTQSSRYLVKRTGEKVFLECVQDMDHENMFWYRQDPGLGLRLIYFSYDVKMKEKGDIPEGYSVSREKKERFSLILESASTNQTSMYLCASSRTGGTDTQYFGPGTRLTVL.

The gene calls are TRBV10-3 and TRBJ2-7; 8 bases agree with TRBD2. J gave up 2 bases and V 3 bases, and 12 bases lay outside the gene matches. Looked up from germline, CDR1 is ENHRY and CDR2 is SYGVKD. CDR3 length: 17 residues. DNA for the CDR3: TGTGCCATCAGTGAACGGGGGAGCGCGGGGGGAGCCTACGAGCAGTACTTC. Protein sequence: CAISERGSAGGAYEQYF.

Comments on this clone: The sample has other DNA sequences that encode this CDR3 too. V is TRBV4-3 and J is TRBJ2-2; TRBD1 might be the D (7 bases). The CDR3 loop spans 16 amino acids. Trimming shortened V by 4 bases and J by 0 bases, and 12 bases separated the two germline ends. Germline CDR1 is LGHNA and CDR2 is YSLEER. CDR3 sequence reads: CASSPGGSPNTGELFF. Here the CDR3 DNA reads TGCGCCAGCAGCCCAGGGGGGTCACCGAACACCGGGGAGCTGTTTTTT.

This chain links TRBV11-2 with TRBJ1-6; no reliable D call. Germline lookup yields CDR1 SGHAT and CDR2 FQNNGV. The ends were cut back, 5 bases at V and 7 bases at J, with 15 bases in the middle. The CDR3 is made up of 15 amino acids. CDR3 loop: CASSIRGRMNSPLHF. In DNA, the CDR3 is TGTGCCAGCAGCATAAGAGGACGGATGAATTCACCCCTCCACTTT. Based on the CDR3 plus reference TRBV11-2 and TRBJ1-6, the full variable domain is EAGVAQSPRYKIIEKRQSVAFWCNPISGHATLYWYQQILGQGPKLLIQFQNNGVVDDSQLPKDRFSAERLKGVDSTLKIQPAKLEDSAVYLCASSIRGRMNSPLHFGNGTRLTVT.

The J gene is TRBJ1-2, the V gene TRBV10-3; 9 bases are shared with TRBD1. CDR1 and CDR2 from the germline V gene are ENHRY and SYGVKD. CDR3 length: 13 amino acids. V shed 8 bases and J 7 bases; nucleotides not matched to a gene: 8. The CDR3 DNA reads as TGTGCCATCTCCCCCGGGACAGGGCCTGGCTACACCTTC. Protein product: CAISPGTGPGYTF.

This chain joins TRBV7-9 and TRBJ1-1, with D possibly TRBD1 on 5 matching bases. The V end was cut by 3 bases, the J end by 3 bases, with 14 bases between. CDR1 and CDR2 (germline): SEHNR, FQNEAQ (reference sequence). The CDR3 length is 15 residues. The chain's CDR3 is CASSFRDPEYTEAFF. The CDR3, as DNA: TGTGCCAGCAGCTTTCGGGACCCAGAATACACTGAAGCTTTCTTT.

V usage is TRBV28 and J usage is TRBJ2-7; D might be TRBD1 (5 bases). From germline, CDR1 is MDHEN and CDR2 SYDVKM. The CDR3 contains 14 residues. Trimming pared 8 bases from V and 3 bases from J, leaving 17 bases between. CDR3 sequence: CASQLPWGGYEQYF. The DNA for the CDR3 is TGTGCCAGCCAGCTCCCTTGGGGCGGCTACGAGCAGTACTTC. The variable domain in full, with the rest retrieved from reference TRBV28 and TRBJ2-7, is DVKVTQSSRYLVKRTGEKVFLECVQDMDHENMFWYRQDPGLGLRLIYFSYDVKMKEKGDIPEGYSVSREKKERFSLILESASTNQTSMYLCASQLPWGGYEQYFGPGTRLTVT.

This sequence joins TRBV4-3 and TRBJ1-6; D remains ambiguous. Germline CDR1 reads LGHNA; CDR2 reads YSLEER. V lost 0 bases and J 0 bases, leaving 6 bases between the germline ends. The CDR3 totals 16 residues. CDR3 bases: TGCGCCAGCAGCCAAGAGCTAAGCTCCTATAATTCACCCCTCCACTTT. This codes for CASSQELSSYNSPLHF.

The chain recombines TRBV5-6 with TRBJ2-2; the D call may be TRBD1 or TRBD2 (6 bases each). V was pared by 4 bases and J by 2 bases, with 9 bases between. Germline values: CDR1 SGHDT, CDR2 YYEEEE. The CDR3 loop spans 14 amino acids. CDR3: CASSRGVNTGELFF. CDR3 in DNA: TGTGCCAGCAGCAGGGGGGTAAACACCGGGGAGCTGTTTTTT.